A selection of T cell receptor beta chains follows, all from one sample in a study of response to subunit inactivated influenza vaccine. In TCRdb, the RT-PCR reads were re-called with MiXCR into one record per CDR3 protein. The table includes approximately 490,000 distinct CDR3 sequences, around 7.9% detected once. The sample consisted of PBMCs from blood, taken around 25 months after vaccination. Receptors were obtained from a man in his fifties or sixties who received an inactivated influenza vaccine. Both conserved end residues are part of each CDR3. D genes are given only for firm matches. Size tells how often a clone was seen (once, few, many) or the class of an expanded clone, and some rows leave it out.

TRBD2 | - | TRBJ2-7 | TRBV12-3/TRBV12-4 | CASTSGGAGYEQYF | TGTGCCAGCACCAGCGGGGGGGCCGGGTACGAGCAGTACTTC
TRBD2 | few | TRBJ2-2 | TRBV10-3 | CAISVAGHHANTGELFF | TGTGCCATCAGTGTAGCGGGGCACCACGCGAACACCGGGGAGCTGTTTTTT
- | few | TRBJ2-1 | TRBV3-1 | CASSQAADSYNEQFF | TGTGCCAGCAGCCAAGCGGCAGACTCCTACAATGAGCAGTTCTTC
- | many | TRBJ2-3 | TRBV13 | CASSLARGVGTDTQYF | TGTGCCAGCAGCCTCGCTCGGGGAGTAGGGACAGATACGCAGTATTTT
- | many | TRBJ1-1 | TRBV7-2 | CASKQGMNTEAFF | TGTGCCAGCAAACAGGGCATGAACACTGAAGCTTTCTTT
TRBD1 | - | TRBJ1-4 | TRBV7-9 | CASTPSRGGQGNEKLFF | TGTGCCAGCACCCCGAGCCGGGGGGGACAGGGGAATGAAAAACTGTTTTTT
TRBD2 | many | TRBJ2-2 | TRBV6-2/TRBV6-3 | CASSYSLLAGVTNTGELFF | TGTGCCAGCAGTTACTCCCTTCTAGCGGGAGTGACCAACACCGGGGAGCTGTTTTTT
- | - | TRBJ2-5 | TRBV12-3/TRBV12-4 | CASSLGPSGDQYF | TGTGCCAGCAGTCTGGGGCCCTCTGGGGACCAGTACTTC
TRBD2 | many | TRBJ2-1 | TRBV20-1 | CSAKSGSRYNEQFF | TGCAGTGCGAAAAGCGGGAGCAGGTACAATGAGCAGTTCTTC
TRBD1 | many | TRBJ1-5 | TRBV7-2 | CASSLLGGEHNQPQHF | TGTGCCAGCAGCTTACTAGGGGGCGAGCACAATCAGCCCCAGCATTTT
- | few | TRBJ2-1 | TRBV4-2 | CASSQDFAPSSYNEQFF | TGTGCCAGCAGCCAAGATTTCGCCCCCAGCTCCTACAATGAGCAGTTCTTC
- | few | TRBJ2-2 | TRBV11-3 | CASRKEAGFTGELFF | TGTGCCAGCAGGAAGGAGGCAGGGTTTACCGGGGAGCTGTTTTTT